This TCR beta chain was recovered during a study of monozygotic twins with cystic fibrosis. Study information: With about 15 PCR cycles, barcoded libraries came from around 2.9 micrograms of fragmented DNA.

Generated by immunoSEQ multiplex PCR, the TCRdb table keeps only in-frame clones and is missing some. The sample shows approximately 14,000 clones, approximately 90% of them seen only once. Points from the study as a whole: In this small cohort, shared CDR3 numbers showed no association with age, concordance or disease severity. Monozygotic CF twins shared more identical nucleotide clonotypes than unrelated patients.

About this clone: Its antigen remains unidentified.

V gave up 3 bases and J gave up 4 bases, with 15 bases separating them. Germline loops: CDR1 MNHNS, CDR2 SASEGT. CDR3 size: 16 residues. Sequences were obtained from blood. This chain connects TRBV6-1 to TRBJ2-2, with D unresolved. This TCR was sampled from a boy younger than 18 with cystic fibrosis. CDR3 region: CASSDDTTGPTGELFF. The CDR3, as DNA: TGTGCCAGCAGTGATGATACTACGGGTCCCACCGGGGAGCTGTTTTTT.